The rows below give T cell receptor beta chains drawn from one sample of a study of shared clonotypes between healthy human individuals. Libraries were prepared by immunoSEQ multiplex PCR; TCRdb keeps only in-frame clonotypes and omits some of them. The top ten clones hold around 0.14% of a sample with roughly 2.5 million clones, around 90% of them seen once. Sequenced: naive CD4+ T cells sorted from blood. Receptors originate from a man younger than 30 in good health. CDR3s include the opening cysteine and the closing phenylalanine or tryptophan. The order of the fields is clone size, D gene, V gene, J gene, CDR3 protein, CDR3 DNA. A D gene is named only where the DNA matches it firmly. Clone size is stated in some rows and not others, as once, few, many or a class when expanded.

size: .; D: .; V: TRBV7-6; J: TRBJ2-3; CDR3: CASSLAPGLASTDTQYF; DNA: TGTGCCAGCAGCTTAGCGCCAGGACTGGCTAGCACAGATACGCAGTATTTT
size: .; D: .; V: TRBV5-4; J: TRBJ2-1; CDR3: CASSWGRSGEQFF; DNA: TGTGCCAGCAGCTGGGGTAGGTCTGGTGAGCAGTTCTTC
size: .; D: .; V: TRBV21-1; J: TRBJ2-7; CDR3: CASSRGHVYEQYF; DNA: TGTGCCAGCAGCAGGGGACACGTCTACGAGCAGTACTTC
size: .; D: .; V: TRBV11-3; J: TRBJ1-1; CDR3: CASSLGMNTEAFF; DNA: TGTGCCAGCAGCCTAGGGATGAACACTGAAGCTTTCTTT
size: .; D: .; V: TRBV6-6; J: TRBJ1-1; CDR3: CASSYSAARENTEAFF; DNA: TGTGCCAGCAGTTACTCTGCCGCGCGAGAGAACACTGAAGCTTTCTTT
size: .; D: .; V: TRBV2; J: TRBJ2-2; CDR3: CASSGGQQNTGELFF; DNA: TGTGCCAGCAGTGGAGGACAACAGAACACCGGGGAGCTGTTTTTT
size: .; D: TRBD1; V: TRBV27; J: TRBJ1-6; CDR3: CASSLSRRGNSPLHF; DNA: TGTGCCAGCAGTTTATCACGCAGGGGGAATTCACCCCTCCACTTT
size: .; D: TRBD1; V: TRBV2; J: TRBJ1-2; CDR3: CASSGQGDYGYTF; DNA: TGTGCCAGCAGTGGACAGGGGGACTATGGCTACACCTTC
size: .; D: .; V: TRBV28; J: TRBJ2-7; CDR3: CASSSSPHGREQYF; DNA: TGTGCCAGCAGTTCCTCCCCACACGGGCGCGAGCAGTACTTC
size: .; D: .; V: TRBV7-9; J: TRBJ2-5; CDR3: CASSLTLGGETQYF; DNA: TGTGCCAGCAGCTTAACCCTCGGGGGAGAGACCCAGTACTTC
size: .; D: TRBD2; V: TRBV5-1; J: TRBJ2-7; CDR3: CASSSLAANYEQYF; DNA: TGCGCCAGCAGCTCCCTAGCGGCAAACTACGAGCAGTACTTC
size: .; D: .; V: TRBV30; J: TRBJ1-3; CDR3: CAWSVTRGNTIYF; DNA: TGTGCCTGGAGTGTAACCCGGGGAAACACCATATATTTT
size: .; D: TRBD2; V: TRBV5-1; J: TRBJ2-3; CDR3: CASSFSGGASDTQYF; DNA: TGCGCCAGCAGCTTTAGCGGGGGGGCCTCAGATACGCAGTATTTT
size: .; D: TRBD1; V: TRBV7-3; J: TRBJ2-5; CDR3: CASSLIPGGETQYF; DNA: TGTGCCAGCAGCTTAATTCCAGGGGGAGAGACCCAGTACTTC
size: many; D: .; V: TRBV5-1; J: TRBJ1-1; CDR3: CASSLGQVNTEAFF; DNA: TGCGCCAGCAGCTTGGGACAGGTGAACACTGAAGCTTTCTTT
size: few; D: .; V: TRBV18; J: TRBJ1-2; CDR3: CASSPPARVGGYTF; DNA: TGTGCCAGCTCACCACCCGCCAGGGTAGGCGGCTACACCTTC
size: .; D: .; V: TRBV6-5; J: TRBJ1-1; CDR3: CASSWTTGMNTEAFF; DNA: TGTGCCAGCAGTTGGACGACAGGCATGAACACTGAAGCTTTCTTT
size: .; D: .; V: TRBV10-3; J: TRBJ1-5; CDR3: CAISDWGSNQPQHF; DNA: TGTGCCATCAGTGATTGGGGGAGCAATCAGCCCCAGCATTTT
size: .; D: TRBD2; V: TRBV2; J: TRBJ2-2; CDR3: CASSATSGGELFF; DNA: TGTGCCAGCAGCGCGACTAGCGGAGGGGAGCTGTTTTTT
size: .; D: .; V: TRBV27; J: TRBJ2-5; CDR3: CASRTAGAGETQYF; DNA: TGTGCCAGCAGAACCGCAGGGGCCGGGGAGACCCAGTACTTC
size: once; D: TRBD1; V: TRBV2; J: TRBJ2-1; CDR3: CASSDRRGTYNEQFF; DNA: TGTGCCAGCAGTGACCGCAGGGGGACCTACAATGAGCAGTTCTTC
size: .; D: .; V: TRBV5-1; J: TRBJ2-1; CDR3: CASSLGDFYNEQFF; DNA: TGCGCCAGCAGCTTGGGAGACTTTTACAATGAGCAGTTCTTC
size: .; D: .; V: TRBV6-1; J: TRBJ2-7; CDR3: CASMSGGLYEQYF; DNA: TGTGCCAGCATGTCAGGGGGGTTGTACGAGCAGTACTTC
size: few; D: TRBD1; V: TRBV6-1; J: TRBJ2-7; CDR3: CASGTGTYEQYF; DNA: TGTGCCAGCGGGACAGGGACCTACGAGCAGTACTTC
size: .; D: .; V: TRBV28; J: TRBJ1-5; CDR3: CASSLYWTASNQPQHF; DNA: TGTGCCAGCAGTTTATATTGGACCGCCAGCAATCAGCCCCAGCATTTT
size: .; D: .; V: TRBV4-1; J: TRBJ1-2; CDR3: CASSQDLASPYGYTF; DNA: TGCGCCAGCAGCCAAGATCTTGCCAGCCCCTATGGCTACACCTTC
size: .; D: .; V: TRBV19; J: TRBJ1-3; CDR3: CASSSADLGNTIYF; DNA: TGTGCCAGTAGTTCCGCGGACCTCGGAAACACCATATATTTT
size: .; D: .; V: TRBV5-1; J: TRBJ1-2; CDR3: CASSFTGTGKYGYTF; DNA: TGCGCCAGCAGCTTCACCGGGACGGGGAAGTATGGCTACACCTTC
size: .; D: TRBD1; V: TRBV27; J: TRBJ1-5; CDR3: CASSLTGYSNQPQHF; DNA: TGTGCCAGCAGTCTGACAGGGTATAGCAATCAGCCCCAGCATTTT
size: .; D: .; V: TRBV5-4; J: TRBJ2-5; CDR3: CASSPGLLETQYF; DNA: TGTGCCAGCAGCCCAGGGTTGCTAGAGACCCAGTACTTC